This entry lists 23 T cell receptor beta chains sequenced from one sample in a study of post-analysis software for immune sequencing data (dated by TCRdb to about 2015). Beyond this particular receptor, the publication reports: Significantly higher frequencies in patients than in controls were found for several TRBV segments, including TRBV5-6, TRBV5-1 and TRBV20-1.

Library preparation was by PCR. Sequencing was carried out with an Illumina HiSeq 2500. To reduce PCR and sequencing biases, unique molecular identifiers were incorporated into the TCR beta cDNA libraries. Using fastp trimming at Q25 and MiXCR clonotype assembly, TCRdb reanalyzed the public sequencing data and kept in-frame beta chains. Rows with a matching CDR3 protein are joined into one entry that keeps the most common DNA and genes. The table for this sample lists 430,000 or so distinct CDR3 sequences; more than 30% of them were counted only once. The ten biggest clones cover less than 8% of the sample. Their antigen targets remain unknown. The source material was blood. All receptors come from a girl between 2 and 10 years old with multiple sclerosis.

The chain joins TRBV5-1 to TRBJ2-3, with unresolved D. The V end was cut by 2 bases, the J end by 0 bases, with 13 bases between. The CDR3 runs to 16 residues. The germline V gene has CDR1 SGHRS and CDR2 YFSETQ. CDR3 sequence (DNA): TGCGCCAGCAGCTTACTACGGTTAACTAGCACAGATACGCAGTATTTT. Translated, it gives CASSLLRLTSTDTQYF.

The chain has TRBV5-8 and TRBJ2-4; weak D call: TRBD2 (5 bases). Germline V gene data show CDR1 as SGHTS and CDR2 as YDEGEE. The CDR3 length is 13 residues. V lost 0 bases and J lost 8, with 9 bases in between. The CDR3 nucleotides are TGTGCCAGCAGCTTGGACGAGGGTTACATTCAGTACTTC. This codes for CASSLDEGYIQYF.

This clonotype was counted between two and nine times. The chain has TRBV20-1 and TRBJ1-1; D possibly corresponds to TRBD1 (5 bases). Germline CDR1 reads DFQATT; CDR2 reads SNEGSKA (reference sequence). This CDR3 has 13 residues. V dropped 3 bases and J dropped 4 bases, with 12 bases sitting between them. As DNA, the CDR3 is TGCAGTGCTAGCTTACAGGTGAGCACTGAAGCTTTCTTT. Translating gives CSASLQVSTEAFF.

J is TRBJ2-3 and V is TRBV7-2, with 7 bases fitting TRBD2. The J segment lost 4 bases and the V segment lost 1 base, leaving 5 bases of the junction unmatched. The CDR3 extends over 15 amino acids. The germline V gene has CDR1 SGHTA and CDR2 FQGNSA. CDR3 in amino acids: CASSLGGGPADTQYF. The CDR3, as DNA: TGTGCCAGCAGCTTAGGGGGAGGGCCAGCAGATACGCAGTATTTT.

The rearrangement joins TRBV3-1 to TRBJ2-1, with a weak D call TRBD2 (6 bases). CDR1 is LGHDT and CDR2 is YNNKEL in the germline V gene (reference sequence). The CDR3 sequence is 15 residues long. Trimming pared 4 bases from V and 6 bases from J, leaving 16 bases between. The CDR3 is CASSRAPGVSNEQFF. The CDR3 nucleotides read TGTGCCAGCAGCCGGGCTCCGGGGGTCAGCAATGAGCAGTTCTTC.

This clonotype was detected a few times. J is TRBJ1-2 and V is TRBV12-3 or TRBV12-4, with 10 bases lining up with TRBD1. CDR3 length: 17 amino acids. The junction had 9 bases not matched to a gene; V was cut back by 4 bases and J by 1 base. The CDR3 region is CASSSRQGASFNYGYTF. The CDR3 nucleotides read TGTGCCAGCAGTTCCCGACAGGGGGCCAGTTTTAACTATGGCTACACCTTC.

The chain employs TRBV19 and TRBJ1-2, with D perhaps TRBD1 (5 bases). Between the trimmed V and J ends, which lost 3 bases and 4 bases, there was a span of 12 bases. Germline CDR1 and CDR2: LNHDA and SQIVND (reference sequence). The CDR3 runs to 14 residues. CDR3 sequence: CASSIPGGTYGYTF. The CDR3 DNA follows: TGTGCCAGTAGTATCCCTGGAGGGACCTATGGCTACACCTTC.

This clonotype was seen ten or more times. This chain's CDR3 is CSARVESSYEQYF. CDR3 in DNA: TGCAGTGCTAGGGTAGAGTCGTCCTACGAGCAGTACTTC. The chain combines TRBV20-1 with TRBJ2-7; D call uncertain. V was trimmed by 3 bases and J by 1 base, leaving 10 bases between them. This CDR3 has 13 residues. The germline V gene encodes CDR1 DFQATT and CDR2 SNEGSKA (reference sequence).

The gene calls are TRBV7-6 and TRBJ2-3, with 7 bases identical to TRBD2. Germline CDR1 and CDR2: SGHVS and FNYEAQ. The CDR3 sequence is 14 residues long. The V segment lost 6 bases and the J segment 3 bases; nucleotides outside the gene matches: 6. The CDR3 sequence: CASSLRGETDTQYF. In DNA, the CDR3 is TGTGCCAGCAGTTTACGGGGGGAGACAGATACGCAGTATTTT.

The CDR3 nucleotides are TGTGCCAGCAGCTTGGAATGGCCCGGCTATGGCTACACCTTC. Translating it yields CASSLEWPGYGYTF. V gene TRBV5-5 combines with J gene TRBJ1-2; no reliable D call. This CDR3 is 14 amino acids long. V lost 0 bases and J lost 4, with 10 bases in between. The V gene's germline CDR1 is SGHKS and CDR2 YYEKEE (reference sequence). Together with reference TRBV5-5 and TRBJ1-2, the CDR3 gives the full variable domain: DAGVTQSPTHLIKTRGQQVTLRCSPISGHKSVSWYQQVLGQGPQFIFQYYEKEERGRGNFPDRFSARQFPNYSSELNVNALLLGDSALYLCASSLEWPGYGYTFGSGTRLTVV.

The chain recombines TRBV7-2 with TRBJ2-7, with no clear D. Trimming took off 1 base at V and 3 bases at J, with 10 bases between the two ends. CDR1 and CDR2 from the germline V gene are SGHTA and FQGNSA. This CDR3 is 14 amino acids long. The CDR3 coding sequence is TGTGCCAGCAGCTTAGAACCGGCCTACTACGAGCAGTACTTC. It encodes CASSLEPAYYEQYF.

V gene TRBV5-1 combines with J gene TRBJ2-1; TRBD2 agrees at 12 bases. CDR1 is SGHRS and CDR2 is YFSETQ in the germline V gene. V dropped 7 bases and J dropped 7; count of bases not matched to a gene: 9. This CDR3 spans 15 amino acids. The CDR3 loop reads CASSPGLAGINEQFF. DNA for the CDR3: TGCGCCAGCTCACCCGGACTAGCGGGAATAAATGAGCAGTTCTTC.

The chain couples TRBV7-2 to TRBJ2-1; D is unclear. This CDR3 contains 16 residues. V was clipped by 1 base and J by 2 bases, with 12 bases between them. The germline V gene encodes CDR1 SGHTA and CDR2 FQGNSA. The CDR3 nucleotides are TGTGCCAGCAGCTTAGTGGGCGGAACCACCTACAATGAGCAGTTCTTC. It yields the protein CASSLVGGTTYNEQFF.

This clonotype was seen only a few times. At one end, the junction sequence differs from germline, possibly due to a read error. The DNA for the CDR3 is TGTGCTAGCATCTATACACGAGCGGGAGGGCGCGAGCAGTACTTC. It translates to CASIYTRAGGREQYF. The chain combines TRBV7-7 with TRBJ2-7; 10 bases map to TRBD2. CDR1 and CDR2 (germline): SSHAT, FNYEAQ (reference sequence). CDR3 length equals 15 residues.

V is TRBV2 and J is TRBJ2-5, with D possibly being TRBD1 (6 bases). Near its end, the DNA agrees better with TRBJ2-7, so the J call may be wrong. The length of the CDR3 is 12 residues. The V gene's germline CDR1 is SNHLY and CDR2 FYNNEI. The CDR3 DNA reads as TGTGCCAGCAGGGACAGTTCGCACGAGCAGTACTTC. Amino acid sequence: CASRDSSHEQYF.

The gene calls are TRBV13 and TRBJ2-1; 10 nucleotides align to TRBD1. After removal of 5 bases from V and 8 bases from J, the junction contained 9 bases not matched to a gene. Germline CDR1 and CDR2: PRHDT and FYEKMQ (reference sequence). CDR3 length equals 15 residues. The CDR3, as DNA: TGTGCCAGCAGCCTGCCGGGACAGGGGATGCATGAGCAGTTCTTC. It is translated as CASSLPGQGMHEQFF.

This chain uses TRBV7-9 with TRBJ2-1; no clear D gene. The germline gives CDR1 SEHNR, CDR2 FQNEAQ (reference sequence). The V gene lost 2 bases and the J gene lost 5 bases, with 7 bases spanning the gap. The CDR3 totals 13 residues. In DNA, the CDR3 is TGTGCCAGCAGCTTAAACGGAAACAATGAGCAGTTCTTC. Translated, it gives CASSLNGNNEQFF.

The CDR3: CASSSHTYGTGKPSSYEQYF. CDR3 DNA: TGTGCCAGCAGTTCCCACACCTACGGGACAGGGAAACCGAGCTCCTACGAGCAGTACTTC. The J gene is TRBJ2-7, the V gene TRBV28; 9 nucleotides line up with TRBD1. CDR3 size: 20 residues. Germline CDR1 is MDHEN and CDR2 is SYDVKM. The V segment lost 4 bases and the J segment 0 bases; nucleotides outside the gene matches: 19.

The table lists this clonotype with a count of one. V is TRBV28 and J is TRBJ2-1; D unresolved. With 3 bases removed from V and 4 bases from J, the gap between germline ends came to 10 bases. The CDR3 is 14 residues long. Germline values: CDR1 MDHEN, CDR2 SYDVKM. CDR3 region: CASSFLGGYNEQFF. The DNA for the CDR3 is TGTGCCAGCAGTTTCTTGGGTGGGTACAATGAGCAGTTCTTC.

This chain uses TRBV5-1 with TRBJ2-7; 7 positions agree with TRBD1. With V trimmed by 4 bases and J by 5 bases, 9 bases remained unmatched. The CDR3 extends over 14 amino acids. Germline V gene data show CDR1 as SGHRS and CDR2 as YFSETQ. The CDR3 protein is CASSRQGFRDEQYF. In DNA, the CDR3 is TGCGCCAGCAGCCGACAGGGATTTCGAGACGAGCAGTACTTC.

The V gene is TRBV12-3 or TRBV12-4, the J gene TRBJ1-1; no firm D call. The CDR3 is 15 amino acids. V lost 3 bases and J lost 0, with 11 bases in between. The CDR3 DNA reads as TGTGCCAGCAGTTTTCCACTACGCTTGAACACTGAAGCTTTCTTT. As protein: CASSFPLRLNTEAFF.

The V and J genes are TRBV5-1 and TRBJ2-5; D possibly corresponds to TRBD2 (5 bases). This CDR3 contains 12 residues. CDR1 SGHRS and CDR2 YFSETQ come from the germline V gene. V lost 2 bases and J 11 bases, leaving 13 bases between the germline ends. This CDR3 reads CASSLTDGEQYF. The DNA for the CDR3 is TGCGCCAGCAGCTTAACCGACGGGGAGCAGTACTTC.

The rearrangement uses TRBV28 and TRBJ1-2, with D possibly being TRBD1 (5 bases). V lost 3 bases to trimming and J lost 8 bases, with 13 bases between them. Germline V gene sequence: CDR1 MDHEN, CDR2 SYDVKM. The CDR3 has 13 amino acids. The CDR3 region has the DNA TGTGCCAGCAGTTTGGGGTGGCCAGGGGGCTACACCTTC. It translates to CASSLGWPGGYTF.